Below, 28 T cell receptor beta chains from the same sample are listed, as sequenced in a study of T cells after yellow fever vaccination. A single record per CDR3 protein comes from TCRdb applying MiXCR to the 5' RACE reads. The table includes about 340,000 distinct CDR3 sequences, 3.5% to 4.5% detected once. The specimen comprised PBMCs, sampled 5 days after the yellow fever booster vaccination. These receptors were taken from a man aged 18-30 years who received the YFV17D yellow fever vaccine.

This clonotype was seen many times. The V gene is TRBV6-2 or TRBV6-3, the J gene TRBJ2-7, with 12 bases fitting TRBD1. V lost 6 bases and J lost 7; bases outside the gene matches: 10. The V gene's germline CDR1 is MNHEY and CDR2 SVGEGT. The CDR3 runs 15 residues. As DNA, the CDR3 is TGTGCCAGCAGCCCCAGGGGACAGGGGGCTTTGGAGCAGTACGTC. Protein product: CASSPRGQGALEQYV.

This clonotype has only a few counts. The chain uses TRBV7-9 and TRBJ2-1; D gene ambiguous. CDR3 length: 13 amino acids. Between the trimmed V and J ends, which lost 5 bases and 7 bases, there was a span of 12 bases. In germline, CDR1 is SEHNR, CDR2 FQNEAQ (reference sequence). CDR3 loop: CASSGPLRNEQFF. CDR3 sequence (DNA): TGTGCCAGCAGCGGACCCCTACGTAATGAGCAGTTCTTC.

This clonotype has a count of ten or more. The chain employs TRBV6-4 and TRBJ2-2; 7 bases map to TRBD1. Trimming removed 3 bases from V and 3 bases from J; junction bases left unmatched: 1. Germline V lookup: CDR1 MRHNA, CDR2 SNTAGT. The length of the CDR3 is 14 residues. CDR3 coding DNA: TGTGCCAGCAGTGATGGGACAGACACCGGGGAGCTGTTTTTT. This codes for CASSDGTDTGELFF.

The chain combines TRBV5-1 with TRBJ2-5; D might be TRBD2 (6 bases). Per germline, CDR1 SGHRS and CDR2 YFSETQ. The CDR3 has 13 residues. Trimming removed 5 bases at V and 3 bases at J, with 11 bases between. CDR3 coding DNA: TGCGCCAGCAGGCGGGACTCCAAAGAGACCCAGTACTTC. This translates into CASRRDSKETQYF. Drawing the rest from reference TRBV5-1 and TRBJ2-5, the complete variable domain is KAGVTQTPRYLIKTRGQQVTLSCSPISGHRSVSWYQQTPGQGLQFLFEYFSETQRNKGNFPGRFSGRQFSNSRSEMNVSTLELGDSALYLCASRRDSKETQYFGPGTRLLVL.

The chain is built from TRBV29-1 and TRBJ2-2; the D is unclear. CDR3 size: 12 residues. V was cut by 4 bases and J by 2 bases, with 5 bases left in between. Germline CDR1 is SQVTM and CDR2 is ANQGSEA. The CDR3 DNA follows: TGCAGCGTTGTCCGAAACACCGGGGAGCTGTTTTTT. Protein sequence: CSVVRNTGELFF.

J is TRBJ2-7 and V is TRBV7-9; D is possibly TRBD1 (5 bases). Trimming pared 5 bases from V and 6 bases from J, leaving 20 bases between. Germline CDR1 SEHNR, CDR2 FQNEAQ (reference sequence). CDR3 length: 15 amino acids. CDR3: CASSGTWGFDSEQYF. DNA of the CDR3: TGTGCCAGCAGCGGTACGTGGGGCTTTGATTCCGAGCAGTACTTC.

This clonotype showed up just a few times. The rearrangement uses TRBV5-5 and TRBJ2-2; D possibly uses TRBD1 or TRBD2 (5 bases each). The CDR3 sequence is 16 residues long. V shed 4 bases and J shed 6 bases, with 19 bases lying between them. CDR1 is SGHKS, CDR2 YYEKEE, per germline (reference sequence). The CDR3 DNA is TGTGCCAGCAGCGGCCCCGGGACCGGGATCCCCGGGGAGCTGTTTTTT. Translated: CASSGPGTGIPGELFF.

In this sample, this clonotype turned up many times. The chain recombines TRBV7-3 with TRBJ1-1, with a weak D call TRBD1 (5 bases). V was cut by 4 bases and J by 1 base, with 13 bases left in between. Germline V CDR1 and CDR2: SGHTA, FQGTGA. The CDR3 length is 15 residues. CDR3 nucleotide sequence: TGTGCCAGCAGCTGGTCCCCAGGGAGGAACACTGAAGCTTTCTTT. Encoded protein: CASSWSPGRNTEAFF.

This clonotype was detected ten times or more. J is TRBJ2-2 and V is TRBV4-2; D unclear. Trimming left V 0 bases short and J 3 bases short, with 11 bases between. The CDR3 is made up of 16 amino acids. Per germline, CDR1 LGHNA and CDR2 YNFKEQ. CDR3 protein: CASSQDPWGYTGELFF. CDR3 bases: TGTGCCAGCAGCCAAGATCCGTGGGGATACACCGGGGAGCTGTTTTTT.

Ten or more counts support this clonotype. The chain links TRBV4-2 to TRBJ1-6, with D uncertain. Germline V gene sequence: CDR1 LGHNA, CDR2 YNFKEQ. The CDR3 is 16 residues long. The V gene lost 6 bases and the J gene lost 0 bases, with 12 bases spanning the gap. CDR3 loop: CASSERGGSYNSPLHF. CDR3 bases: TGTGCCAGCAGTGAGCGGGGTGGCTCCTATAATTCACCCCTCCACTTT.

This clonotype came up many times. The genes are TRBV12-3 or TRBV12-4 and TRBJ1-1; possible D gene TRBD1, 6 bases. Trimming took 7 bases from V and 1 from J, leaving 16 bases between them. The CDR3 loop spans 15 amino acids. DNA for the CDR3: TGTGCCAGCACCCTCCCGGGACACTGGAACACTGAAGCTTTCTTT. This sequence encodes CASTLPGHWNTEAFF.

This clonotype was observed at least ten times. The chain combines TRBV7-9 with TRBJ1-6, with no clear D. Per germline, CDR1 SEHNR and CDR2 FQNEAQ (reference sequence). CDR3 length: 13 amino acids. Trimming pared 1 base from V and 9 bases from J, leaving 7 bases between. The CDR3 is CASSLESSSPLHF. The CDR3 coding sequence is TGTGCCAGCAGCTTAGAATCTTCTTCACCCCTCCACTTT.

This clonotype has just a few counts. The rearrangement uses TRBV4-1 and TRBJ1-5; TRBD1 might be the D (6 bases). CDR1 is MGHRA and CDR2 is YSYEKL in the germline V gene. The CDR3 covers 14 residues. The V gene lost 1 base and the J gene lost 6 bases, with 10 bases spanning the gap. In DNA form, the CDR3 reads TGCGCCAGCAGCCAAGCAGGGGATTTTCAGCCCCAGCATTTT. Its protein is CASSQAGDFQPQHF.

This clonotype was seen repeatedly, ten times or more. The chain links TRBV20-1 to TRBJ2-5; D gene ambiguous. CDR3 length: 15 residues. Germline V gives CDR1 DFQATT, CDR2 SNEGSKA (reference sequence). The ends were cut back, 3 bases at V and 4 bases at J, with 18 bases in the middle. DNA of the CDR3: TGCAGTGCTAGGGCGGCCGGTGGGGTAGGAGAGACCCAGTACTTC. Translation: CSARAAGGVGETQYF.

J is TRBJ2-3 and V is TRBV12-3 or TRBV12-4, with 7 positions matching TRBD1. V shed 7 bases and J 0 bases; nucleotides not matched to a gene: 10. The CDR3 covers 16 residues. The chain's CDR3 is CASTTGQVSSTDTQYF. The CDR3, as DNA: TGTGCCAGCACCACTGGACAGGTTTCTAGCACAGATACGCAGTATTTT.

The V call is TRBV6-2 or TRBV6-3, the J call TRBJ2-1, with D unresolved. V was pared by 4 bases and J by 0 bases, with 19 bases between. From germline, CDR1 is MNHEY and CDR2 SVGEGT. The CDR3 totals 18 residues. The CDR3 reads CASSWNILRTSSYNEQFF. The CDR3 DNA reads TGTGCCAGCAGTTGGAACATTTTGAGGACCTCCTCCTACAATGAGCAGTTCTTC.

This clonotype was counted only a few times. The chain couples TRBV4-1 to TRBJ1-2; a weak D match, TRBD1 (6 bases). The CDR3 is 17 residues long. With 3 bases removed from V and 8 bases from J, the gap between germline ends came to 25 bases. Germline-derived CDR1 and CDR2 are MGHRA and YSYEKL. CDR3 DNA: TGCGCCAGCAGCCACAACACCCGTCGGCGGGGGCTCTCAGGCTACACCTTC. Translating gives CASSHNTRRRGLSGYTF.

The rearrangement links TRBV7-3 to TRBJ2-1, with 7 bases aligning to TRBD1. Germline lookup yields CDR1 SGHTA and CDR2 FQGTGA. After removal of 3 bases from V and 0 bases from J, the junction contained 5 bases not matched to a gene. The CDR3 sequence is 16 residues long. This CDR3 reads CASSFPGQSSYNEQFF. DNA for the CDR3: TGTGCCAGCAGCTTCCCGGGACAGAGCTCCTACAATGAGCAGTTCTTC.

The genes are TRBV7-2 and TRBJ2-4; TRBD2 aligns across 11 bases. Unmatched junction bases numbered 16, after V lost 5 bases and J lost 1 base. Germline V gene lookup returns CDR1 SGHTA and CDR2 FQGNSA. This CDR3 has 20 residues. Here the CDR3 DNA reads TGTGCCAGCAGCCCCGGGGTTGATAGCGGGAGGGGTTGGGCCAAAAACATTCAGTACTTC. Its protein is CASSPGVDSGRGWAKNIQYF.

Many counts were recorded for this clonotype. The chain employs TRBV4-3 and TRBJ1-2; 7 nucleotides align to TRBD1. Germline trimming cut 0 bases from V and 8 bases from J; bases unmatched to any gene: 6. The CDR3 consists of 14 residues. Germline CDR1 reads LGHNA; CDR2 reads YSLEER. CDR3 nucleotides: TGCGCCAGCAGCCAAGATGAGGGGGCGCGGGGCTACACCTTC. Translating it yields CASSQDEGARGYTF.

This rearrangement joins TRBV10-3 to TRBJ1-3, with D maybe TRBD1 (5 bases). The CDR3 has 13 residues. Trimming left V 10 bases short and J 1 base short, with 11 bases between. Germline V lookup: CDR1 ENHRY, CDR2 SYGVKD. The DNA of the CDR3 is TGTGCCACCAATGGGGGTTCTGGAAACACCATATATTTT. Protein: CATNGGSGNTIYF.

This clonotype was detected a few times. The V gene is TRBV6-2 or TRBV6-3, the J gene TRBJ2-3; D not certain. The CDR3 spans 11 residues. Per germline, CDR1 MNHEY and CDR2 SVGEGT. V was trimmed by 7 bases and J by 10 bases, leaving 12 bases between them. The CDR3 here is CASKYLLAQYF. DNA for the CDR3: TGTGCCAGCAAGTACCTTCTGGCGCAGTATTTT.

In this sample, this clonotype turned up a few times. The rearrangement links TRBV5-4 to TRBJ2-7, with a weak D call TRBD2 (6 bases). Germline-derived CDR1 and CDR2 are SGHNT and YYREEE (reference sequence). V was clipped by 7 bases and J by 6 bases, with 17 bases between them. The CDR3 runs 13 residues. The CDR3 DNA reads as TGTGCCAGCTCCACTCGGGGGAGCCCCGAGCAGTACTTC. It codes for CASSTRGSPEQYF.

This clonotype was picked up many times. The chain uses TRBV9 and TRBJ1-5; D not resolved. Germline V CDR1 and CDR2: SGDLS, YYNGEE. Trimming took off 0 bases at V and 6 bases at J, with 13 bases between the two ends. CDR3 length: 15 amino acids. CDR3 nucleotide sequence: TGTGCCAGCAGCGTAGGGCGGGGTCCGGGTCAGCCCCAGCATTTT. Its translation: CASSVGRGPGQPQHF.

To note about this clonotype: A much larger clone differs from this one at a single base, so this may be a read error. The chain carries TRBV24-1 and TRBJ2-3; D remains ambiguous. CDR1 and CDR2 (germline): KGHDR, SFDVKD. The V end was cut by 3 bases, the J end by 4 bases, with 10 bases between. This CDR3 has 14 residues. The CDR3 nucleotides read TGTGCCACCAGTGATAGGCGGAGCCCAGATACGCAGTATTTT. The encoded protein is CATSDRRSPDTQYF.

This clonotype has just a few counts. This chain links TRBV6-2 or TRBV6-3 with TRBJ1-5; D is ambiguous. The CDR3 contains 16 residues. V was clipped by 2 bases and J by 5 bases, with 16 bases between them. Per germline, CDR1 MNHEY and CDR2 SVGEGT. CDR3 nucleotide sequence: TGTGCCAGCAGTTACATACGGGGTTTGGGCGATCAGCCCCAGCATTTT. This gives the protein CASSYIRGLGDQPQHF.

This clonotype came up a few times. The J gene is TRBJ1-1, the V gene TRBV20-1; no definite D call. V was pared by 0 bases and J by 0 bases, with 8 bases between. The CDR3 loop spans 14 amino acids. Germline values: CDR1 DFQATT, CDR2 SNEGSKA (reference sequence). The CDR3 DNA reads as TGCAGTGCTAGAGATCGGACGGTGAACACTGAAGCTTTCTTT. Its translation: CSARDRTVNTEAFF.

The V and J genes are TRBV5-1 and TRBJ2-1; 7 bases are a match to TRBD2. V was clipped by 0 bases and J by 7 bases; unmatched bases: 13. CDR1 SGHRS and CDR2 YFSETQ come from the germline V gene. This CDR3 is 17 amino acids long. CDR3 amino acids: CASSLARWGGPRNEQFF. DNA for the CDR3: TGCGCCAGCAGCTTGGCCCGGTGGGGGGGTCCCCGGAATGAGCAGTTCTTC. Combining the CDR3 with reference TRBV5-1 and TRBJ2-1 gives the whole variable domain KAGVTQTPRYLIKTRGQQVTLSCSPISGHRSVSWYQQTPGQGLQFLFEYFSETQRNKGNFPGRFSGRQFSNSRSEMNVSTLELGDSALYLCASSLARWGGPRNEQFFGPGTRLTVL.